A single sample gave rise to the 15 T cell receptor beta chains below, sequenced in a study of a mutant IDH1 vaccine in newly diagnosed glioma. For these receptors, no antigen is known. Only in-frame clones appear in the TCRdb table, and some are missing; sequencing was by immunoSEQ multiplex PCR. This sample has about 52,000 clones, with 90% to 95% found just once. Time point defined: week 11, during vaccination. In every dose of vaccine, 300 ug of mutant IDH1 20-mer peptide was given alongside topical imiquimod. Sequencing used PBMCs, obtained from a glioma patient whose treatment included an IDH1 peptide vaccine. These receptors originate from a man in his fifties with glioma.

V is TRBV11-1 and J is TRBJ2-2; D gene uncertain. Trimming pared 6 bases from V and 4 bases from J, leaving 6 bases between. The CDR3 totals 12 residues. Per the germline V gene, CDR1 is SGHAT and CDR2 is FQDESV (reference sequence). CDR3 DNA sequence: TGTGCCAGCAGTCATACCACCGGGGAGCTGTTTTTT. Protein: CASSHTTGELFF.

This clone was seen a handful of times. This rearrangement joins TRBV5-6 to TRBJ2-1; 7 positions match TRBD1. The CDR3 extends over 15 amino acids. J lost 7 bases, V lost 5 bases, and 12 bases had no gene match. CDR1 is SGHDT, CDR2 YYEEEE, per germline. DNA for the CDR3: TGTGCCAGCAGGGCACAGGGGTGGAATTTGAATGAGCAGTTCTTC. Residues: CASRAQGWNLNEQFF. Full variable domain (missing parts from reference TRBV5-6 and TRBJ2-1): DAGVTQSPTHLIKTRGQQVTLRCSPKSGHDTVSWYQQALGQGPQFIFQYYEEEERQRGNFPDRFSGHQFPNYSSELNVNALLLGDSALYLCASRAQGWNLNEQFFGPGTRLTVL.

The chain recombines TRBV27 with TRBJ1-4, with D hard to call. CDR1 and CDR2 from the germline V gene are MNHEY and SMNVEV (reference sequence). This CDR3 spans 13 amino acids. The V and J ends lost 6 bases and 0 bases respectively, with 5 bases between them. CDR3 DNA sequence: TGTGCCAGCAGGCGGTCAACTAATGAAAAACTGTTTTTT. Protein product: CASRRSTNEKLFF.

J is TRBJ2-7 and V is TRBV4-1; 9 nucleotides match TRBD2. Germline-derived CDR1 and CDR2 are MGHRA and YSYEKL. The CDR3 runs to 18 residues. V dropped 4 bases and J dropped 1; count of bases not matched to a gene: 14. The CDR3 region has the DNA TGCGCCAGCAGCCCTTCGCTGCGCAAGCGGGGGGATTCCTACGAGCAGTACTTC. This encodes CASSPSLRKRGDSYEQYF.

The J gene is TRBJ1-3, the V gene TRBV10-3, with TRBD1 identical over 7 bases. Looked up from germline, CDR1 is ENHRY and CDR2 is SYGVKD. Trimming removed 6 bases from V and 4 bases from J; junction bases left unmatched: 9. The CDR3 is 15 amino acids. The CDR3 sequence is CAISPGQLSGNTIYF. DNA of the CDR3: TGTGCCATCAGCCCGGGACAGCTCTCCGGAAACACCATATATTTT.

The gene calls are TRBV6-5 and TRBJ2-7, with a possible D match to TRBD1 (6 bases). CDR1 is MNHEY and CDR2 is SVGAGI in the germline V gene. V gave up 10 bases and J gave up 4 bases, with 17 bases separating them. This CDR3 spans 13 amino acids. The CDR3 DNA is TGTGCCACCTCACGGACAGTTGGTTACGAGCAGTACTTC. This encodes CATSRTVGYEQYF.

V is TRBV5-6 and J is TRBJ2-7; 9 nucleotides match TRBD1. V shed 4 bases and J 4 bases; nucleotides not matched to a gene: 6. CDR3 length equals 14 residues. Germline lookup yields CDR1 SGHDT and CDR2 YYEEEE. The CDR3 DNA is TGTGCCAGCAGCGCCCGGGACAGGGCATACGAGCAGTACTTC. Protein product: CASSARDRAYEQYF.

This clone is a singleton in its sample. The CDR3 coding sequence is TGCGCCAGCAGCCAAGAACAACAGTCTGGAAACACCATATATTTT. This sequence encodes CASSQEQQSGNTIYF. V is TRBV4-1 and J is TRBJ1-3; D is undetermined. The V gene's germline CDR1 is MGHRA and CDR2 YSYEKL. The CDR3 is made up of 15 amino acids. V shed 0 bases and J shed 1 base, with 7 bases lying between them.

The genes are TRBV18 and TRBJ1-1, with unresolved D. Trimming took off 3 bases at V and 1 base at J, with 9 bases between the two ends. Germline loops: CDR1 KGHSH, CDR2 LQKENI. This CDR3 comprises 14 residues. The CDR3 nucleotides read TGTGCCAGCTCACCCGGGCAGGCGAACACTGAAGCTTTCTTT. Its protein product is CASSPGQANTEAFF. Using reference TRBV18 and TRBJ1-1 for the parts outside the CDR3, the full variable domain is NAGVMQNPRHLVRRRGQEARLRCSPMKGHSHVYWYRQLPEEGLKFMVYLQKENIIDESGMPKERFSAEFPKEGPSILRIQQVVRGDSAAYFCASSPGQANTEAFFGQGTRLTVV.

This clone was recorded once. The chain is built from TRBV10-3 and TRBJ2-7, with 7 bases that match TRBD1. Trimming cost V 4 bases and J 3 bases; bases outside gene matches: 3. This CDR3 has 13 residues. Per germline, CDR1 ENHRY and CDR2 SYGVKD. The CDR3 is CAISAGQLYEQYF. CDR3 nucleotides: TGTGCCATCAGTGCGGGACAGCTCTACGAGCAGTACTTC.

This chain joins TRBV27 and TRBJ2-7; no clear D. CDR1 is MNHEY, CDR2 SMNVEV, per germline (reference sequence). This CDR3 is built from 15 residues. Trimming pared 1 base from V and 0 bases from J, leaving 10 bases between. CDR3 in DNA: TGTGCCAGCAGTTTATTTCCAGAGAACTCCTACGAGCAGTACTTC. This gives the protein CASSLFPENSYEQYF.

This chain joins TRBV13 and TRBJ2-2; 7 bases map to TRBD2. CDR1 is PRHDT and CDR2 is FYEKMQ in the germline V gene (reference sequence). The V and J ends lost 4 bases and 4 bases, in that order; junction bases with no gene match: 12. The CDR3 consists of 17 residues. CDR3 nucleotide sequence: TGTGCCAGCAGCTACTCTAACGGGAGGATTGTCACCGGGGAGCTGTTTTTT. Residues: CASSYSNGRIVTGELFF.

The gene calls are TRBV5-4 and TRBJ1-1; 9 nucleotides match TRBD1. J was trimmed by 3 bases and V by 4 bases; bases with no gene match: 4. Looked up from germline, CDR1 is SGHNT and CDR2 is YYREEE (reference sequence). The CDR3 consists of 14 residues. CDR3 in amino acids: CASSQGQGHTEAFF. CDR3 coding DNA: TGTGCCAGCAGCCAGGGACAGGGCCACACTGAAGCTTTCTTT.

This clone was detected only a few times. The CDR3 region has the DNA TGTGCCAGCAGTGAAGCATTGTTGAACACTGAAGCTTTCTTT. This translates into CASSEALLNTEAFF. V gene TRBV2 combines with J gene TRBJ1-1; D is unclear. The CDR3 is 14 amino acids. Germline assignment: CDR1 SNHLY and CDR2 FYNNEI. V was trimmed by 0 bases and J by 0 bases, leaving 5 bases between them.

The rearrangement joins TRBV14 to TRBJ2-2; D is ambiguous. The V gene lost 0 bases and the J gene lost 5 bases, with 4 bases spanning the gap. This CDR3 spans 13 amino acids. In germline, CDR1 is SGHDN, CDR2 FVKESK. CDR3 in DNA: TGTGCCAGCAGCCAAGATCGGACCGGGGAGCTGTTTTTT. Translation gives CASSQDRTGELFF.